Detailed here is one T cell receptor (beta chain). What it binds is not known. These data belong to a study of monozygotic twins with inflammatory bowel disease. The study, taken as a whole, reports: Relative clonotype sharing with others was diminished in IBD patients versus healthy twins, particularly with disease activity.

Eight distinct reactions (per sample) were used to make the cDNA. After re-calling the 5' RACE reads, TCRdb lists one entry per CDR3 protein, DNA absent. Its table records around 450,000 distinct CDR3 sequences. Germline V gives CDR1 LGHDT, CDR2 YNNKEL (reference sequence). The CDR3 covers 16 residues. The chain recombines TRBV3-1 with TRBJ1-1. Sequencing used blood. This sequence was found in a human donor with ulcerative colitis or Crohn's disease, or a healthy co-twin of an affected twin (not recorded which). CDR3 protein: CASSQNYLGLNTEAFF.